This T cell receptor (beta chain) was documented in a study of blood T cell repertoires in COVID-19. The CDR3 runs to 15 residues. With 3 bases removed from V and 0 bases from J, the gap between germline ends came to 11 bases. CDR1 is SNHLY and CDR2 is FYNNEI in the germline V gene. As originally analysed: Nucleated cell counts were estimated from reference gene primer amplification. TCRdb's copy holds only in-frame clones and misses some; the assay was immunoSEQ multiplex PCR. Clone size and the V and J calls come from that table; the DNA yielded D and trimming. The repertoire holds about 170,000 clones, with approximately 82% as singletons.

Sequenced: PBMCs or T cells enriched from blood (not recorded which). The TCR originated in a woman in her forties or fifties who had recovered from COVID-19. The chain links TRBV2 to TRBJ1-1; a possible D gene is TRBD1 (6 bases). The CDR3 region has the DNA TGTGCCAGCAGTGAGCAGGGACACTTGAACACTGAAGCTTTCTTT. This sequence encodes CASSEQGHLNTEAFF.